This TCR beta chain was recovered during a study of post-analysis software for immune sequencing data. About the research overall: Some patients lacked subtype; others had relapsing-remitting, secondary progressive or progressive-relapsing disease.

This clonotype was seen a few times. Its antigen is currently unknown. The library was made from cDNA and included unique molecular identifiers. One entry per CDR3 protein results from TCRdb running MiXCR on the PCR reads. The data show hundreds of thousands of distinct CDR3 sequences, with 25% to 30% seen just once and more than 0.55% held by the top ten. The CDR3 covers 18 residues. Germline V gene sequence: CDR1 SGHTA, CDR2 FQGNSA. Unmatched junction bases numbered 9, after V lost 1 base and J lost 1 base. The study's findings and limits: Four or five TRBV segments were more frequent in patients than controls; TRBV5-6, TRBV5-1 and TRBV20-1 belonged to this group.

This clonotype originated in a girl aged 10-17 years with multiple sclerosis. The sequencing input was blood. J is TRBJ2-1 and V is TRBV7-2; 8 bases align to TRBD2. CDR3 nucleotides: TGTGCCAGCAGCTTAGAGTCCCGTAGCGGGAATTCCTACAATGAGCAGTTCTTC. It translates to CASSLESRSGNSYNEQFF.